This T cell receptor beta chain was recorded in a study of blood T cell repertoires in COVID-19. The wider study: Acute and convalescent COVID-19 samples came from the United States, Italy and Spain. The analysed material was cDNA or gDNA that came from T cells, B-cell-depleted T cells, or PBMCs.

TCRdb's copy holds only in-frame clones and misses some; the assay was immunoSEQ multiplex PCR. The table lists approximately 220,000 clones, around 91% of them singletons, with roughly 16% in the top ten. CDR1 and CDR2 (germline): GTSNPN, SVGIG (reference sequence). The CDR3 consists of 12 residues. V lost 4 bases and J lost 9, with 15 bases in between. Participants' own reports of clinical history determined their cohort assignment. Exposed participants encountered a COVID-19 case during the 2 weeks preceding study entry. The TCR was taken from a man aged 25 to 45 who had been exposed to COVID-19. The specimen was PBMCs or T cells enriched from blood (not recorded which). The rearrangement uses TRBV30 and TRBJ1-1; weak D call: TRBD1 (6 bases). CDR3 coding DNA: TGTGCCTGGAATGGGGGGGCGAGGAAAGCTTTCTTT. Translating it yields CAWNGGARKAFF.